These T cell receptor beta chains were read from a single sample in a study of blood T cell repertoires in COVID-19. This table comes from immunoSEQ multiplex PCR, and its TCRdb copy is limited to in-frame clones, with some not included. Seen here are 120,000 or so clones, about 80% observed once, and the top ten hold roughly 15%. The sample consisted of peripheral blood. These receptors all come from a woman aged 50 to 60 with acute or convalescent COVID-19. The CDR3 runs from the conserved cysteine through the conserved F or W. D genes are given only for firm matches. A row's size may be missing; if present it is once, few, many or a size class.

D gene: NA
V gene: TRBV13
clone size: NA
J gene: TRBJ1-1
CDR3 protein: CASSSNAGLENTEAFF
CDR3 DNA: TGTGCCAGCAGCTCCAACGCGGGCCTAGAGAACACTGAAGCTTTCTTT

D gene: NA
V gene: TRBV19
clone size: NA
J gene: TRBJ1-2
CDR3 protein: CASSQTPGAASAF
CDR3 DNA: TGTGCCAGTAGTCAGACTCCAGGGGCGGCTAGTGCCTTC

D gene: NA
V gene: TRBV19
clone size: once
J gene: TRBJ1-4
CDR3 protein: CASSLGGATQEEKLFF
CDR3 DNA: TGTGCCAGTAGTCTCGGTGGGGCTACCCAGGAAGAAAAACTGTTTTTT

D gene: NA
V gene: TRBV15
clone size: NA
J gene: TRBJ1-1
CDR3 protein: CAIKGEMNTEAFF
CDR3 DNA: TGTGCCATAAAGGGGGAGATGAACACTGAAGCTTTCTTT

D gene: NA
V gene: TRBV11-2
clone size: NA
J gene: TRBJ1-3
CDR3 protein: CASSPRQDSGGNTIYF
CDR3 DNA: TGTGCCAGCAGCCCCAGACAGGACTCGGGTGGAAACACCATATATTTT

D gene: TRBD1
V gene: TRBV10-3
clone size: once
J gene: TRBJ2-6
CDR3 protein: CAISVGTGLDGANVLTF
CDR3 DNA: TGTGCCATCAGTGTCGGGACAGGGTTGGATGGGGCCAACGTCCTGACTTTC

D gene: NA
V gene: TRBV10-1
clone size: NA
J gene: TRBJ1-3
CDR3 protein: CASSESRVPGNTIYF
CDR3 DNA: TGCGCCAGCAGTGAGTCGAGGGTACCTGGAAACACCATATATTTT

D gene: NA
V gene: TRBV30
clone size: NA
J gene: TRBJ1-5
CDR3 protein: CAWSVGQNDQPQHF
CDR3 DNA: TGTGCCTGGAGTGTTGGTCAGAATGATCAGCCCCAGCATTTT

D gene: TRBD1
V gene: TRBV19
clone size: NA
J gene: TRBJ1-1
CDR3 protein: CASSPLRQGGTEAFF
CDR3 DNA: TGTGCCAGTAGTCCTCTACGGCAGGGGGGCACTGAAGCTTTCTTT

D gene: NA
V gene: TRBV4-1
clone size: NA
J gene: TRBJ1-2
CDR3 protein: CASSQEWISFRGYTF
CDR3 DNA: TGCGCCAGCAGCCAAGAGTGGATCAGTTTCAGGGGCTACACCTTC

D gene: NA
V gene: TRBV10-3
clone size: NA
J gene: TRBJ1-5
CDR3 protein: CAISAGGDSNQPQHF
CDR3 DNA: TGTGCCATCAGTGCGGGGGGGGATAGCAATCAGCCCCAGCATTTT

D gene: NA
V gene: TRBV12-5
clone size: once
J gene: TRBJ1-1
CDR3 protein: CATERDTSEAFF
CDR3 DNA: TGTGCCACAGAGCGGGACACCTCTGAAGCTTTCTTT

D gene: NA
V gene: TRBV5-1
clone size: NA
J gene: TRBJ1-4
CDR3 protein: CASSSDTEANEKLFF
CDR3 DNA: TGCGCCAGCAGCTCAGACACCGAAGCTAATGAAAAACTGTTTTTT

D gene: TRBD1
V gene: TRBV10-2
clone size: NA
J gene: TRBJ1-1
CDR3 protein: CASSEGQGYAEAFF
CDR3 DNA: TGCGCCAGCAGTGAGGGACAGGGGTACGCTGAAGCTTTCTTT

D gene: TRBD1
V gene: TRBV6-4
clone size: NA
J gene: TRBJ1-1
CDR3 protein: CASSVGQGTEAFF
CDR3 DNA: TGTGCCAGCAGCGTGGGACAGGGGACTGAAGCTTTCTTT

D gene: NA
V gene: TRBV9
clone size: NA
J gene: TRBJ2-1
CDR3 protein: CASSPRVGIDNEQFF
CDR3 DNA: TGTGCCAGCAGCCCGAGGGTTGGTATAGACAATGAGCAGTTCTTC

D gene: TRBD2
V gene: TRBV5-4
clone size: NA
J gene: TRBJ2-3
CDR3 protein: CASSRAGTSGGSSTDTQYF
CDR3 DNA: TGTGCCAGCAGCCGCGCCGGGACTAGCGGGGGGTCTAGCACAGATACGCAGTATTTT

D gene: TRBD2
V gene: TRBV7-2
clone size: NA
J gene: TRBJ2-7
CDR3 protein: CASSRTGGLDEQYF
CDR3 DNA: TGTGCCAGCAGCCGGACGGGGGGTTTAGACGAGCAGTACTTC

D gene: NA
V gene: TRBV30
clone size: NA
J gene: TRBJ1-1
CDR3 protein: CAWSSKSEAFF
CDR3 DNA: TGTGCCTGGAGTAGCAAGTCTGAAGCTTTCTTT

D gene: TRBD1
V gene: TRBV29-1
clone size: NA
J gene: TRBJ2-2
CDR3 protein: CSVKSGTDNTGELFF
CDR3 DNA: TGCAGCGTCAAATCCGGGACAGATAACACCGGGGAGCTGTTTTTT

D gene: NA
V gene: TRBV6-6
clone size: once
J gene: TRBJ1-6
CDR3 protein: CASAPRTEPPLHF
CDR3 DNA: TGTGCCAGCGCCCCTAGAACTGAGCCACCCCTCCACTTT

D gene: NA
V gene: TRBV19
clone size: NA
J gene: TRBJ1-2
CDR3 protein: CASSRRLGQSPSYGYTF
CDR3 DNA: TGTGCCAGTAGCCGCCGCCTTGGACAGTCCCCTAGCTATGGCTACACCTTC

D gene: NA
V gene: TRBV3-1/TRBV3-2
clone size: NA
J gene: TRBJ2-7
CDR3 protein: CASSPRDLPYEQYF
CDR3 DNA: TGTGCCAGCAGCCCCAGGGATCTCCCCTACGAGCAGTACTTC

D gene: TRBD1
V gene: TRBV28
clone size: NA
J gene: TRBJ2-3
CDR3 protein: CASSGTGTDTQYF
CDR3 DNA: TGTGCCAGCAGTGGGACAGGGACAGATACGCAGTATTTT

D gene: NA
V gene: TRBV9
clone size: NA
J gene: TRBJ1-2
CDR3 protein: CASTIGENYGYTF
CDR3 DNA: TGTGCCAGCACGATCGGGGAAAACTATGGCTACACCTTC

D gene: TRBD1
V gene: TRBV11-3
clone size: many
J gene: TRBJ1-2
CDR3 protein: CASSLDRRGYGYTF
CDR3 DNA: TGTGCCAGCAGCTTGGACAGGCGCGGCTATGGCTACACCTTC

D gene: NA
V gene: TRBV30
clone size: NA
J gene: TRBJ1-3
CDR3 protein: CAWSTGSGNTIYF
CDR3 DNA: TGTGCCTGGTCGACGGGCTCTGGAAACACCATATATTTT

D gene: NA
V gene: TRBV25-1
clone size: NA
J gene: TRBJ1-2
CDR3 protein: CASSEFFPTDQNYGYTF
CDR3 DNA: TGTGCCAGCAGTGAATTCTTCCCGACAGACCAGAACTATGGCTACACCTTC

D gene: TRBD1
V gene: TRBV10-2
clone size: once
J gene: TRBJ1-2
CDR3 protein: CASSPGQAGGFYGYTF
CDR3 DNA: TGCGCCAGCAGTCCCGGACAGGCGGGAGGATTCTATGGCTACACCTTC

D gene: NA
V gene: TRBV5-1
clone size: NA
J gene: TRBJ2-6
CDR3 protein: CASKLQGSSSGANVLTF
CDR3 DNA: TGCGCCAGCAAGTTGCAGGGGTCTAGCTCTGGGGCCAACGTCCTGACTTTC

D gene: NA
V gene: TRBV28
clone size: NA
J gene: TRBJ1-6
CDR3 protein: CASSPAGGQVNSPLHF
CDR3 DNA: TGTGCCAGCAGTCCCGCGGGCGGGCAGGTTAATTCACCCCTCCACTTT

D gene: TRBD1
V gene: TRBV7-3
clone size: few
J gene: TRBJ1-1
CDR3 protein: CASSLSGGNTEAFF
CDR3 DNA: TGTGCCAGCAGCTTATCAGGGGGGAACACTGAAGCTTTCTTT

D gene: NA
V gene: TRBV5-1
clone size: NA
J gene: TRBJ1-2
CDR3 protein: CASNTPGNYGYTF
CDR3 DNA: TGCGCCAGCAACACACCCGGGAACTATGGCTACACCTTC

D gene: NA
V gene: TRBV20-1
clone size: NA
J gene: TRBJ1-2
CDR3 protein: CSARYSYGYTF
CDR3 DNA: TGCAGTGCTAGGTACAGCTATGGCTACACCTTC

D gene: NA
V gene: TRBV5-1
clone size: medium-sized
J gene: TRBJ2-3
CDR3 protein: CASSWGDSYTDTQYF
CDR3 DNA: TGCGCCAGCAGCTGGGGGGACAGCTACACAGATACGCAGTATTTT

D gene: NA
V gene: TRBV19
clone size: few
J gene: TRBJ2-3
CDR3 protein: CASSTRGGWQYF
CDR3 DNA: TGTGCCAGTAGTACCAGGGGTGGTTGGCAGTATTTT

D gene: NA
V gene: TRBV18
clone size: NA
J gene: TRBJ1-6
CDR3 protein: CASSPPTPNSPLHF
CDR3 DNA: TGTGCCAGCTCACCACCTACACCCAATTCACCCCTCCACTTT

D gene: NA
V gene: TRBV30
clone size: NA
J gene: TRBJ1-3
CDR3 protein: CAWSVRQVLGNTIYF
CDR3 DNA: TGTGCCTGGAGTGTACGACAGGTACTTGGAAACACCATATATTTT

D gene: TRBD1
V gene: TRBV5-1
clone size: NA
J gene: TRBJ2-5
CDR3 protein: CASRAAGGPETQYF
CDR3 DNA: TGCGCCAGCAGAGCAGCAGGGGGCCCAGAGACCCAGTACTTC

D gene: TRBD1
V gene: TRBV30
clone size: NA
J gene: TRBJ1-6
CDR3 protein: CAWKGQADGSPLHF
CDR3 DNA: TGTGCCTGGAAAGGACAGGCGGACGGGTCACCCCTCCACTTT

D gene: TRBD2
V gene: TRBV5-4
clone size: NA
J gene: TRBJ2-2
CDR3 protein: CASSPGTSGATGELFF
CDR3 DNA: TGTGCCAGCAGCCCGGGGACTAGCGGGGCAACCGGGGAGCTGTTTTTT

D gene: NA
V gene: TRBV6-5
clone size: few
J gene: TRBJ2-7
CDR3 protein: CASSYGGSYEQYF
CDR3 DNA: TGTGCCAGCAGTTACGGGGGGTCCTACGAGCAGTACTTC

D gene: NA
V gene: TRBV18
clone size: NA
J gene: TRBJ1-4
CDR3 protein: CASSPIPNEYGTTNEKLFF
CDR3 DNA: TGTGCCAGCTCACCAATCCCCAACGAGTACGGGACAACTAATGAAAAACTGTTTTTT

D gene: NA
V gene: TRBV7-6
clone size: NA
J gene: TRBJ1-2
CDR3 protein: CASSPDSFSPYGYTF
CDR3 DNA: TGTGCCAGCAGCCCGGACAGTTTTTCCCCCTATGGCTACACCTTC

D gene: NA
V gene: TRBV11-2
clone size: NA
J gene: TRBJ2-1
CDR3 protein: CASSLAGKGEQFF
CDR3 DNA: TGTGCCAGCAGCTTGGCGGGGAAGGGTGAGCAGTTCTTC

D gene: TRBD2
V gene: TRBV5-4
clone size: NA
J gene: TRBJ2-2
CDR3 protein: CASSQNSGANTGELFF
CDR3 DNA: TGTGCCAGCAGCCAAAATAGCGGGGCGAACACCGGGGAGCTGTTTTTT

D gene: NA
V gene: TRBV19
clone size: NA
J gene: TRBJ1-6
CDR3 protein: CASNGRGDNSPLHF
CDR3 DNA: TGTGCCAGTAATGGTAGGGGTGATAATTCACCCCTCCACTTT

D gene: NA
V gene: TRBV19
clone size: once
J gene: TRBJ1-2
CDR3 protein: CASSTRTASHQNYGYTF
CDR3 DNA: TGTGCCAGTAGTACCCGGACAGCCTCACATCAGAACTATGGCTACACCTTC

D gene: NA
V gene: TRBV3-1/TRBV3-2
clone size: NA
J gene: TRBJ1-4
CDR3 protein: CASSQSVRNEKLFF
CDR3 DNA: TGTGCCAGCAGCCAATCAGTGCGGAATGAAAAACTGTTTTTT

D gene: NA
V gene: TRBV7-3
clone size: NA
J gene: TRBJ2-2
CDR3 protein: CASSSQTGTGELFF
CDR3 DNA: TGTGCCAGCAGCTCTCAGACAGGCACCGGGGAGCTGTTTTTT

D gene: NA
V gene: TRBV7-9
clone size: NA
J gene: TRBJ2-3
CDR3 protein: CASEASGTDTQYF
CDR3 DNA: TGTGCCAGCGAGGCTAGCGGCACAGATACGCAGTATTTT

D gene: NA
V gene: TRBV9
clone size: NA
J gene: TRBJ1-3
CDR3 protein: CASSVEGPQGGNTIYF
CDR3 DNA: TGTGCCAGCAGCGTAGAAGGGCCGCAGGGAGGAAACACCATATATTTT

D gene: NA
V gene: TRBV30
clone size: NA
J gene: TRBJ1-3
CDR3 protein: CAWSVSGQPFGGNTIYF
CDR3 DNA: TGTGCCTGGAGTGTGTCCGGACAACCTTTCGGAGGAAACACCATATATTTT

D gene: NA
V gene: TRBV5-1
clone size: few
J gene: TRBJ1-5
CDR3 protein: CASSLGPDSSFAPQHF
CDR3 DNA: TGCGCCAGCAGCTTGGGACCGGACAGTTCGTTCGCGCCCCAGCATTTT

D gene: TRBD1
V gene: TRBV18
clone size: NA
J gene: TRBJ1-1
CDR3 protein: CASSLSGTENTEAFF
CDR3 DNA: TGTGCCAGCTCACTATCCGGGACAGAGAACACTGAAGCTTTCTTT